The T cell receptor (beta chain) described here comes from a study of regulatory T cells in long-lasting Graves disease. The V end lost 2 bases, the J end lost 5 bases, and 18 bases lay between the germline ends. The CDR3 runs to 17 residues. Germline V gene data show CDR1 as MNHNS and CDR2 as SASEGT. Time point: persistent/refractory GD, antithyroid drugs over 5 years with positive TRAb. From PBMCs, RNA was extracted and then used to make the TCR library. iRepertoire HTBI primers and Arm-PCR of CDR3 regions built TCR beta libraries. TCRdb ran MiXCR on the multiplex PCR reads and lists one entry per CDR3 protein. The repertoire holds roughly 450,000 distinct CDR3 sequences, with approximately 23% as singletons. This clonotype was seen a few times.

The rearrangement links TRBV6-1 to TRBJ2-2; the D is unclear. This TCR was sampled from a female donor with Graves disease. The input for sequencing was peripheral blood mononuclear cells (PBMCs), taken when the disease was refractory, from a patient treated with antithyroid drugs. CDR3 amino acids: CASSERWESFETGELFF. The CDR3 DNA follows: TGTGCCAGCAGTGAAAGATGGGAATCTTTTGAGACCGGGGAGCTGTTTTTT.